The 13 T cell receptor beta chains below all came from one sample that was sequenced in a study of T cell repertoires in cytomegalovirus infection. The antigens for these receptors are not known. MiXCR, applied by TCRdb to the reads, yields one record per CDR3 protein. The table lists approximately 270,000 distinct CDR3 sequences, about 20% of them singletons, with about 20% in the top ten. The sample was cultured PBMCs, taken from culture after CMV antigen stimulation. These receptors were obtained from a human donor in good health (CMV status not recorded). Some clones in this sample may be carry-over from other donors' samples.

The rearrangement joins TRBV11-2 to TRBJ2-7, with unresolved D. Germline values: CDR1 SGHAT, CDR2 FQNNGV. The CDR3 contains 12 residues. V lost 6 bases and J 0 bases, leaving 6 bases between the germline ends. CDR3 in DNA: TGTGCCAGCAGGGCCGGCTCCTACGAGCAGTACTTC. Translated: CASRAGSYEQYF.

The chain has TRBV20-1 and TRBJ1-5; D gene uncertain. Trimming removed 2 bases from V and 4 bases from J, with 9 bases in between. The germline CDR1 and CDR2 sequences are DFQATT and SNEGSKA (reference sequence). CDR3 length: 13 amino acids. Written as DNA, the CDR3 is TGCAGTGCTAGACCCCCGGCTAATCAGCCCCAGCATTTT. Translated, it gives CSARPPANQPQHF.

This clonotype was found a few times. CDR3 region: CASSPAEGTPYEQYF. The CDR3 DNA is TGTGCCAGCAGCCCAGCGGAGGGCACCCCCTACGAGCAGTACTTC. The rearrangement joins TRBV7-9 to TRBJ2-7, with D possibly matching TRBD2 (6 bases). Trimming took off 5 bases at V and 2 bases at J, with 16 bases between the two ends. This CDR3 is built from 15 residues. Germline-derived CDR1 and CDR2 are SEHNR and FQNEAQ (reference sequence).

In DNA form, the CDR3 reads TGTGCCAGCAGCCCGACCGGGACGGAAAACACAGATACGCAGTATTTT. The encoded protein is CASSPTGTENTDTQYF. The chain links TRBV7-2 to TRBJ2-3; D possibly uses TRBD1 or TRBD2 (5 bases each). The germline V gene has CDR1 SGHTA and CDR2 FQGNSA. This CDR3 is built from 16 residues. V dropped 5 bases and J dropped 2 bases, with 17 bases sitting between them.

This clonotype appeared a few times. The chain recombines TRBV19 with TRBJ1-5; TRBD1 agrees at 8 bases. The CDR3 loop spans 15 amino acids. V trimming: 5 bases; J trimming: 2 bases; junction bases outside the gene matches: 5. Germline-derived CDR1 and CDR2 are LNHDA and SQIVND (reference sequence). CDR3 coding DNA: TGTGCCAGTAGTGGACAGGGATATGGCAATCAGCCCCAGCATTTT. Protein sequence: CASSGQGYGNQPQHF.

This clonotype was seen more than once but under ten times. This chain joins TRBV6-1 and TRBJ2-1, with 9 bases fitting TRBD2. Per germline, CDR1 MNHNS and CDR2 SASEGT. The CDR3 loop spans 16 amino acids. J gave up 0 bases and V 3 bases, and 3 bases lay outside the gene matches. CDR3 sequence: CASSDLSGSSYNEQFF. CDR3 bases: TGTGCCAGCAGTGACCTTAGCGGGAGCTCCTACAATGAGCAGTTCTTC.

This clonotype was found a few times. The chain couples TRBV6-5 to TRBJ2-2; D uncertain. This CDR3 has 16 residues. The germline V gene has CDR1 MNHEY and CDR2 SVGAGI. The V and J ends lost 6 bases and 2 bases respectively, with 16 bases between them. The CDR3 DNA is TGTGCCAGCAGCTTCCAGAGGCGGAGCAACACCGGGGAGCTGTTTTTT. Protein product: CASSFQRRSNTGELFF.

This clonotype was observed a few times. This rearrangement joins TRBV7-2 to TRBJ2-7; 8 bases agree with TRBD2. Germline V gene lookup returns CDR1 SGHTA and CDR2 FQGNSA. CDR3 size: 16 residues. J was trimmed by 0 bases and V by 1 base; bases with no gene match: 5. The CDR3 DNA follows: TGTGCCAGCAGCTTAGTCGATAGCGGGAACTCCTACGAGCAGTACTTC. This sequence encodes CASSLVDSGNSYEQYF.

CDR3 nucleotide sequence: TGTGCCAGTAGTAGCCGACCCCAATGGGGAGAGACCCAGTACTTC. It translates to CASSSRPQWGETQYF. V usage is TRBV19 and J usage is TRBJ2-5; D is unresolved. The germline gives CDR1 LNHDA, CDR2 SQIVND (reference sequence). The CDR3 loop spans 15 amino acids. Trimming removed 4 bases at V and 4 bases at J, with 16 bases between.

The J gene is TRBJ1-2, the V gene TRBV6-5, with TRBD1 matching over 10 bases. Germline CDR1 is MNHEY and CDR2 is SVGAGI. Trimming took 2 bases from V and 8 from J; bases not matched to a gene: 5. This CDR3 comprises 14 residues. This CDR3 is CASSYGGTGVGYTF. CDR3 in DNA: TGTGCCAGCAGTTACGGCGGGACAGGGGTCGGCTACACCTTC.

This clonotype came up many times. This chain joins TRBV7-6 and TRBJ2-2; the D is unclear. CDR3 size: 13 residues. Trimming pared 3 bases from V and 4 bases from J, leaving 6 bases between. Germline assignment: CDR1 SGHVS and CDR2 FNYEAQ. The CDR3 is CASSFTVTGELFF. The CDR3 coding sequence is TGTGCCAGCAGCTTTACAGTCACCGGGGAGCTGTTTTTT.

This clonotype turned up a few times. The chain uses TRBV7-9 and TRBJ2-1, with 8 bases that match TRBD2. Trimming at V came to 5 bases and at J to 2 bases, leaving 11 bases not matched to a gene. This CDR3 has 17 residues. Germline CDR1 is SEHNR and CDR2 is FQNEAQ (reference sequence). CDR3 in amino acids: CASSPERGSGTYNEQFF. The CDR3, as DNA: TGTGCCAGCAGCCCAGAAAGGGGTAGCGGGACCTACAATGAGCAGTTCTTC.

This clonotype was recorded a few times. The chain uses TRBV4-1 and TRBJ2-3; D remains ambiguous. From germline, CDR1 is MGHRA and CDR2 YSYEKL. The V end lost 5 bases, the J end lost 0 bases, and 15 bases lay between the germline ends. CDR3 length: 16 amino acids. The CDR3 DNA follows: TGCGCCAGCAGCTCTGTGACATACTCCAGCACAGATACGCAGTATTTT. It specifies CASSSVTYSSTDTQYF.